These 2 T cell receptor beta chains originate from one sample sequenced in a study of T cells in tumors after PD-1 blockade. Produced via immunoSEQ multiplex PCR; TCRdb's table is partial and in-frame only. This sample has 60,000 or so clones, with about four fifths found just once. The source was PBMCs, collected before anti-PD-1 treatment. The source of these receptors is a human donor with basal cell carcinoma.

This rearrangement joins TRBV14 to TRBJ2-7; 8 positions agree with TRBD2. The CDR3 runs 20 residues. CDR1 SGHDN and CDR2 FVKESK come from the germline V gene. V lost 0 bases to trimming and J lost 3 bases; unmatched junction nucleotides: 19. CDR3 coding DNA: TGTGCCAGCAGCCAAGACTCCCGGTTGAGCGGGGGCTCGCAATACTACGAGCAGTACTTC. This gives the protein CASSQDSRLSGGSQYYEQYF.

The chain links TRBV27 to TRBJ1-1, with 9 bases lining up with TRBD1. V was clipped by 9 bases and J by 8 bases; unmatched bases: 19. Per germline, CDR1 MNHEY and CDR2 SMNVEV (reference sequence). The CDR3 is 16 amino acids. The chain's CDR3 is CARGGMLDRGRGEAFF. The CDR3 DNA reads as TGTGCCAGGGGGGGGATGTTGGACAGGGGAAGGGGCGAAGCTTTCTTT.